The present entry profiles one T cell receptor (beta chain) with its context. The assay was immunoSEQ multiplex PCR, and TCRdb's table has in-frame clones only and misses some. The sample records hundreds of thousands of clones, 75% to 90% being singletons. Germline lookup yields CDR1 SGHRS and CDR2 YFSETQ. V dropped 5 bases and J dropped 0; count of bases not matched to a gene: 3. This CDR3 has 15 amino acids. The record originates from a study of blood T cell repertoires in COVID-19. Overall study: In each case, the material was cDNA or gDNA derived from T cells, B-cell-depleted T cells, or PBMCs.

This clonotype was obtained from a woman aged 70-85 years with COVID-19, enrolled during active disease. The V and J genes are TRBV5-1 and TRBJ2-5; 11 nucleotides align to TRBD2. The sample comprised peripheral blood. The CDR3 DNA reads as TGCGCCAGCAGGCCGACTAGCGGGGACCAAGAGACCCAGTACTTC. Translating it yields CASRPTSGDQETQYF.